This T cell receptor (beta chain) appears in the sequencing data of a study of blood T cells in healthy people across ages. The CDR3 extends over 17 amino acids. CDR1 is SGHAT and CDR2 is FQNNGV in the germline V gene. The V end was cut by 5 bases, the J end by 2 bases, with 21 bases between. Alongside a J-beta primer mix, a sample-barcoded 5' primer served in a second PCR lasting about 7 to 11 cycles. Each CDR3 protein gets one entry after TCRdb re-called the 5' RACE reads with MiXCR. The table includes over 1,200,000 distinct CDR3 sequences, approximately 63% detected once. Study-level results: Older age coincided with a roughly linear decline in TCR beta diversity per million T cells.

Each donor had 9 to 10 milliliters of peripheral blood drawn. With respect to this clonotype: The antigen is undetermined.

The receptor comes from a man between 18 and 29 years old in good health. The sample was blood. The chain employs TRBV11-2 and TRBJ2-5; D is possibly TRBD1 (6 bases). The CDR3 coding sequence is TGTGCCAGCAGCACCGGGCCGGGACACATACCTCAAGAGACCCAGTACTTC. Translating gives CASSTGPGHIPQETQYF. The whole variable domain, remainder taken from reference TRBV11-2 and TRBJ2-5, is EAGVAQSPRYKIIEKRQSVAFWCNPISGHATLYWYQQILGQGPKLLIQFQNNGVVDDSQLPKDRFSAERLKGVDSTLKIQPAKLEDSAVYLCASSTGPGHIPQETQYFGPGTRLLVL.